This T cell receptor (beta chain) appears in the sequencing data of a study of blood T cell repertoires in COVID-19. With 3 bases clipped from V and 6 bases from J, the junction kept 7 bases outside the gene matches. There are 14 residues in the CDR3. CDR1 and CDR2 (germline): MGHRA, YSYEKL. Method: immunoSEQ multiplex PCR; TCRdb's copy keeps in-frame clones and lacks some. The data show about 93,000 clones, almost 90% seen once. This clone was recorded only once. The sequencing input was peripheral blood. The source of this sequence is a human donor with active COVID-19. The donor label of this sample is uncertain. The rearrangement uses TRBV4-1 and TRBJ1-1; 7 bases are shared with TRBD1. The CDR3 here is CASSHRDRDAEAFF. The CDR3 nucleotides are TGCGCCAGCAGCCACAGAGACAGGGACGCTGAAGCTTTCTTT.